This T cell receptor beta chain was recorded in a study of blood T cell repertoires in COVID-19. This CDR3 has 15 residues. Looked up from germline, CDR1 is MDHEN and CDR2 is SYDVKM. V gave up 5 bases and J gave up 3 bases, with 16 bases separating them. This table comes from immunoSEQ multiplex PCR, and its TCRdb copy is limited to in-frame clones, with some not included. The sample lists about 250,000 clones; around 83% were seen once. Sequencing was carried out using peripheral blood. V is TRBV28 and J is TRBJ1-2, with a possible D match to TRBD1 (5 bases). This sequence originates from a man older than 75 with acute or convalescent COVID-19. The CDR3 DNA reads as TGTGCCAGCAGTGGTTTGCAAAGACAGCACTATGGCTACACCTTC. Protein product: CASSGLQRQHYGYTF.